One sample yielded the 28 T cell receptor beta chains listed below, sequenced in a study of breast tumors, draining lymph nodes, adjacent tissues. TCRdb independently ran MiXCR on the multiplex PCR reads; one entry per CDR3 protein. The table includes more than 50,000 distinct CDR3 sequences, approximately 45% detected once. The sequencing sample was made of breast tumor tissue. Receptors originate from a female donor with breast cancer. Some clones in this sample may be carry-over from other donors' samples.

Concerning this clonotype itself: This may be a read error: a much more frequent sequence differs by one nucleotide. In DNA form, the CDR3 reads TGTGCCAGCAGTCTAAGCGGAATAGCCAAAAACATTCAGTCCTTC. Translating gives CASSLSGIAKNIQSF. The chain uses TRBV7-2 and TRBJ2-4; D is perhaps TRBD2 (5 bases). Germline assignment: CDR1 SGHTA and CDR2 FQGNSA. This CDR3 has 15 amino acids.

The chain employs TRBV20-1 and TRBJ1-5, with TRBD1 matching 7 bases. J lost 6 bases, V lost 3 bases, and 5 bases had no gene match. From germline, CDR1 is DFQATT and CDR2 SNEGSKA (reference sequence). The CDR3 has 13 residues. CDR3 sequence: CSASRGRSQPQHF. The CDR3 DNA reads TGCAGTGCTAGTAGGGGGCGCAGTCAGCCCCAGCATTTT.

The V gene is TRBV25-1, the J gene TRBJ2-7, with a weak D call TRBD2 (6 bases). V gave up 6 bases and J gave up 3 bases, with 12 bases separating them. The CDR3 totals 13 residues. The germline CDR1 and CDR2 sequences are MGHDK and SYGVNS. The CDR3, as DNA: TGTGCCAGCAGCGAGGGACTCCGCTACGAGCAGTACTTC. Protein: CASSEGLRYEQYF.

Many counts were recorded for this clonotype. V is TRBV10-3 and J is TRBJ1-2; the D gene is possibly TRBD1 (5 bases). Germline loops: CDR1 ENHRY, CDR2 SYGVKD. V gave up 6 bases and J gave up 8 bases, with 13 bases separating them. The CDR3 has 12 amino acids. In nucleotides, the CDR3 is TGTGCCATCAGACCACCGGGACGCGGCTACACCTTC. This sequence encodes CAIRPPGRGYTF.

Many counts were recorded for this clonotype. The J gene is TRBJ1-2, the V gene TRBV6-1, with 11 bases fitting TRBD1. Germline V lookup: CDR1 MNHNS, CDR2 SASEGT. V shed 4 bases, J shed 8 bases, and the junction held 3 bases outside the gene matches. The CDR3 covers 13 residues. The CDR3 here is CASSGTGGDGYTF. For the CDR3, the DNA is TGTGCCAGCAGTGGGACAGGGGGCGACGGCTACACCTTC.

In its sample, this clonotype was seen once. The gene calls are TRBV7-4 and TRBJ2-2; D is unresolved. The CDR3 loop spans 19 amino acids. Per the germline V gene, CDR1 is SGHVT and CDR2 is SQSDAQ. V lost 6 bases and J 0 bases, leaving 23 bases between the germline ends. The CDR3 sequence is CASSHTPDRTIANTGELFF. The CDR3 DNA follows: TGTGCCAGCAGTCATACTCCGGACCGGACCATCGCGAACACCGGGGAGCTGTTTTTT.

The gene calls are TRBV12-3 or TRBV12-4 and TRBJ2-5; TRBD1 matches at 9 bases. V dropped 3 bases and J dropped 0; count of bases not matched to a gene: 2. This CDR3 contains 15 residues. The CDR3 DNA follows: TGTGCCAGCAGTTTTGACAGGGGGTACCAAGAGACCCAGTACTTC. Translating gives CASSFDRGYQETQYF.

Ten or more counts support this clonotype. The chain employs TRBV12-3 or TRBV12-4 and TRBJ1-2, with D possibly TRBD1 on 5 matching bases. Trimming pared 5 bases from V and 7 bases from J, leaving 20 bases between. The CDR3 loop spans 15 amino acids. The CDR3 DNA reads TGTGCCAGCAGTGTGGGGGGGACCCCAGGAGTTGGCTACACCTTC. Translated, it gives CASSVGGTPGVGYTF.

This clonotype was observed many times. This sequence joins TRBV9 and TRBJ1-2, with D perhaps matching TRBD1 (6 bases). The CDR3 extends over 14 amino acids. The V end lost 2 bases, the J end lost 6 bases, and 14 bases lay between the germline ends. Germline CDR1 reads SGDLS; CDR2 reads YYNGEE. CDR3 DNA: TGTGCCAGCAGCGTTGGGGGCGGTGGGAATGGCTACACCTTC. Protein sequence: CASSVGGGGNGYTF.

This clonotype was detected many times. The chain's CDR3 is CASRQTGLDEQFF. The CDR3 DNA reads as TGCGCCAGCAGGCAGACAGGGTTGGATGAGCAGTTCTTC. This chain uses TRBV5-1 with TRBJ2-1; 7 nucleotides line up with TRBD1. The CDR3 is 13 residues long. Unmatched junction bases numbered 7, after V lost 5 bases and J lost 8 bases. The germline gives CDR1 SGHRS, CDR2 YFSETQ.

V is TRBV11-3 and J is TRBJ1-3, with D uncertain. The CDR3 length is 14 residues. V lost 6 bases and J lost 4, with 13 bases in between. The germline gives CDR1 SGHNT, CDR2 YENEEA. The CDR3 bases are TGTGCCAGCAGACGAGCTAGCCTCGGAAACACCATATATTTT. This gives the protein CASRRASLGNTIYF.

This clonotype was seen many times. A much more abundant neighbour one base away suggests this may be a read error. V and J are TRBV6-4 and TRBJ1-2; TRBD1 might be the D (6 bases). Germline CDR1 MRHNA, CDR2 SNTAGT. Trimming pared 5 bases from V and 4 bases from J, leaving 8 bases between. The CDR3 runs 12 residues. The CDR3, as DNA: TGTGCCAGCAGTCAACAGGGCTATGGCTACACCTTC. Translated: CASSQQGYGYTF.

At least ten counts were recorded for this clonotype. The V call is TRBV27, the J call TRBJ2-2; D is ambiguous. The germline V and J ends were trimmed by 0 bases and 1 base, with 0 bases remaining between them. Germline V gives CDR1 MNHEY, CDR2 SMNVEV (reference sequence). The CDR3 is made up of 13 amino acids. The CDR3 loop reads CASSLSNTGELFF. The CDR3 DNA reads as TGTGCCAGCAGTTTATCGAACACCGGGGAGCTGTTTTTT.

This clonotype was observed at least ten times. This sequence joins TRBV5-1 and TRBJ1-5, with D unclear. CDR3 length equals 13 residues. Deletions cut 1 base from V and 4 bases from J, with 6 bases between. The V gene's germline CDR1 is SGHRS and CDR2 YFSETQ. This CDR3 is CASSLNLNQPQHF. The CDR3 bases are TGCGCCAGCAGCTTGAATCTAAATCAGCCCCAGCATTTT. The complete variable domain, with remaining parts taken from reference TRBV5-1 and TRBJ1-5, reads KAGVTQTPRYLIKTRGQQVTLSCSPISGHRSVSWYQQTPGQGLQFLFEYFSETQRNKGNFPGRFSGRQFSNSRSEMNVSTLELGDSALYLCASSLNLNQPQHFGDGTRLSIL.

This clonotype was seen ten or more times. The V gene is TRBV6-5, the J gene TRBJ2-1; TRBD2 aligns across 13 bases. The CDR3 contains 15 residues. V dropped 6 bases and J dropped 4; count of bases not matched to a gene: 3. Germline CDR1 and CDR2: MNHEY and SVGAGI. The chain's CDR3 is CASRSGLAGYNEQFF. The CDR3 region has the DNA TGTGCCAGCAGGTCGGGACTAGCGGGGTACAATGAGCAGTTCTTC.

The gene calls are TRBV20-1 and TRBJ1-5, with D perhaps TRBD1 (5 bases). CDR1 and CDR2 from the germline V gene are DFQATT and SNEGSKA (reference sequence). Trimming cost V 3 bases and J 5 bases, with 8 bases left between them. The CDR3 extends over 12 amino acids. CDR3 sequence (DNA): TGCAGTGCTAGGGGGGATGATCAGCCCCAGCATTTT. Amino acid sequence: CSARGDDQPQHF.

The V and J genes are TRBV12-3 or TRBV12-4 and TRBJ2-2; unclear D gene. The CDR3 is 11 amino acids. Trimming stripped 6 bases from V and 10 bases from J, with 9 bases between. CDR3 DNA sequence: TGTGCCAGCAGCCCCGCTCAGGAGCTGTTTTTT. Translation gives CASSPAQELFF.

Details on this clonotype: Germline and junction disagree at one end, which may indicate a read error. The CDR3 loop reads CASSQGNEKLSF. Here the CDR3 DNA reads TGTGCCAGCAGCCAGGGCAATGAAAAACTGTCTTTT. The chain carries TRBV14 and TRBJ1-4; D is ambiguous. Germline V gene sequence: CDR1 SGHDN, CDR2 FVKESK. There are 12 residues in the CDR3.

This clonotype was counted at least ten times. At one end, the junction sequence differs from germline, possibly due to a read error. CDR3 residues: CASTLTSPYNEQFF. The CDR3 DNA reads TGTGCCAGCACCTTAACATCTCCCTACAATGAGCAGTTCTTC. The V gene is TRBV7-3, the J gene TRBJ2-1; no firm D call. Germline CDR1 and CDR2: SGHTA and FQGTGA. The CDR3 runs to 14 residues. Drawing the rest from reference TRBV7-3 and TRBJ2-1, the complete variable domain is GAGVSQTPSNKVTEKGKYVELRCDPISGHTALYWYRQSLGQGPEFLIYFQGTGAADDSGLPNDRFFAVRPEGSVSTLKIQRTERGDSAVYLCASTLTSPYNEQFFGPGTRLTVL.

At least ten counts were recorded for this clonotype. This chain links TRBV7-3 with TRBJ2-1; no clear D. Trimming took off 1 base at V and 3 bases at J, with 10 bases between the two ends. The CDR3 is made up of 15 amino acids. Germline V gives CDR1 SGHTA, CDR2 FQGTGA. The CDR3 nucleotides read TGTGCCAGCAGCTTAAGGGGTTGTTGCTACAATGAGCAGTTCTTC. This translates into CASSLRGCCYNEQFF.

In this sample, this clonotype turned up many times. V is TRBV20-1 and J is TRBJ2-1; TRBD2 is a possible D gene (5 bases). Germline-derived CDR1 and CDR2 are DFQATT and SNEGSKA (reference sequence). This CDR3 comprises 12 residues. Trimming shortened V by 3 bases and J by 3 bases, and 6 bases separated the two germline ends. CDR3 DNA: TGCAGTGCTAGTGACTACTACAATGAGCAGTTCTTC. Its translation: CSASDYYNEQFF.

V gene TRBV2 combines with J gene TRBJ1-5; D possibly corresponds to TRBD1 (5 bases). The CDR3 runs 15 residues. Germline loops: CDR1 SNHLY, CDR2 FYNNEI. V lost 6 bases, J lost 5 bases, and 17 bases lay in between. CDR3 sequence reads: CASSANTGGDQPQHF. CDR3 DNA sequence: TGTGCCAGCAGCGCAAATACAGGAGGGGATCAGCCCCAGCATTTT. Full variable domain (outside the CDR3, taken from reference TRBV2 and TRBJ1-5): EPEVTQTPSHQVTQMGQEVILRCVPISNHLYFYWYRQILGQKVEFLVSFYNNEISEKSEIFDDQFSVERPDGSNFTLKIRSTKLEDSAMYFCASSANTGGDQPQHFGDGTRLSIL.

In the case of this clonotype: This may be a read error, as it is one base from a much larger clone. The V gene is TRBV9, the J gene TRBJ2-3; tentative D call: TRBD1 (6 bases). Germline values: CDR1 SGDLS, CDR2 YYNGEE. The CDR3 sequence is 16 residues long. V lost 4 bases to trimming and J lost 3 bases, with 18 bases between them. CDR3 coding DNA: TGTGCCAGCAGCCAACCTTGCAGAGGGGGTACAGATACGCAGTATTTT. Its protein is CASSQPCRGGTDTQYF.

This chain uses TRBV20-1 with TRBJ2-1, with a tentative D call TRBD1 (5 bases). CDR3 length: 12 amino acids. V gave up 0 bases and J gave up 7 bases, with 7 bases separating them. CDR1 DFQATT and CDR2 SNEGSKA come from the germline V gene (reference sequence). Here the CDR3 DNA reads TGCAGTGCTAGAGACAGGGTAAATGAGCAGTTCTTC. It encodes CSARDRVNEQFF.

This clonotype was recorded a few times. The chain recombines TRBV6-5 with TRBJ1-3, with D possibly being TRBD1 (6 bases). CDR3 size: 19 residues. V was trimmed by 5 bases and J by 4 bases, leaving 27 bases between them. Germline CDR1 MNHEY, CDR2 SVGAGI. CDR3 protein: CASSHLSPPWGARGNTIYF. CDR3 DNA: TGTGCCAGCAGTCACCTTTCCCCTCCATGGGGGGCTAGGGGAAACACCATATATTTT.

The rearrangement uses TRBV7-8 and TRBJ1-1; TRBD1 aligns across 7 bases. The CDR3 sequence is 14 residues long. Germline V gene data show CDR1 as SGHVS and CDR2 as FQNEAQ. The junction had 5 bases not matched to a gene; V was cut back by 3 bases and J by 4 bases. CDR3 amino acids: CASSFRQGGTEAFF. CDR3 bases: TGTGCCAGCAGCTTCCGACAGGGAGGCACTGAAGCTTTCTTT.

This sequence joins TRBV5-1 and TRBJ1-2; no definite D call. With 0 bases removed from V and 5 bases from J, the gap between germline ends came to 14 bases. This CDR3 region has 15 residues. Germline assignment: CDR1 SGHRS and CDR2 YFSETQ. In DNA, the CDR3 is TGCGCCAGCAGCTTGGATGGACGGACCTTTTATGGCTACACCTTC. Protein product: CASSLDGRTFYGYTF.

This clonotype was observed a single time. No DNA is shown, since the ends of the CDR3 on it are uncertain; the CDR3 is the one TCRdb lists. The J gene is TRBJ2-5, the V gene TRBV19; the D segment call TRBD1 is taken from the table without a DNA check. Germline V CDR1 and CDR2: LNHDA, SQIVND (reference sequence). The CDR3 adds up to 12 amino acids, both ends counted. The CDR3 region is CASYKCPETQYF.